Listed below are T cell receptor beta chains from one sample, sequenced in a study of blood T cell repertoires in COVID-19. Produced via immunoSEQ multiplex PCR; TCRdb's table is partial and in-frame only. The sample lists around 100,000 clones, about nine tenths occurring once. The sample consisted of peripheral blood. Every receptor here comes from a man aged 60 to 75 with acute or convalescent COVID-19. Both conserved end residues are trimmed from each CDR3. D genes are given only for firm matches. Clone size is not always given. Where it is, it says once, few, many or a class for expanded clones.

CDR3aa,j_gene,d_gene,abundance,v_gene
TYRANEKLF,TRBJ1-4,NA,NA,TRBV20-1
ASSQNPSGDTQY,TRBJ2-3,TRBD2,NA,TRBV3-1/TRBV3-2
ASSWGVSGRAAYNEQF,TRBJ2-1,TRBD2,NA,TRBV5-4
ASSTGTGGGNTIY,TRBJ1-3,TRBD1,NA,TRBV19
ASSRTGGHTEAF,TRBJ1-1,TRBD1,NA,TRBV5-1
ASATGDYGYT,TRBJ1-2,TRBD1,NA,TRBV28
ASSIGRSRGGGYT,TRBJ1-2,NA,NA,TRBV19
AWSGAGRPVSQVNEQF,TRBJ2-1,NA,NA,TRBV30
ASSPLAGAHTGELF,TRBJ2-2,TRBD2,NA,TRBV9
ASSDGGQGEPQH,TRBJ1-5,NA,NA,TRBV6-1
ASSFSPRQRRYEQY,TRBJ2-7,NA,NA,TRBV7-2
ASSQEPVREQF,TRBJ2-1,NA,NA,TRBV3-1/TRBV3-2
ASSYGQGRSGGELF,TRBJ2-2,TRBD1,once,TRBV5-4
ASSRDRGESPLH,TRBJ1-6,TRBD1,NA,TRBV11-2
ASSLGQGLWEQY,TRBJ2-7,TRBD1,NA,TRBV7-9
ASSVDDRGGTYNSPLH,TRBJ1-6,TRBD1,NA,TRBV9
ASSLGQPGNTIY,TRBJ1-3,NA,NA,TRBV27
ASSPGANSNQPQH,TRBJ1-5,NA,NA,TRBV3-1/TRBV3-2
ASSSWDRSYSNQPQH,TRBJ1-5,TRBD1,once,TRBV7-2
ASSIIGANTGELF,TRBJ2-2,NA,NA,TRBV19
ASSPGTGGNTIY,TRBJ1-3,TRBD1,NA,TRBV5-1
SVAGGQETQY,TRBJ2-5,TRBD2,NA,TRBV29-1
ASSSLTRGGANVLT,TRBJ2-6,NA,NA,TRBV11-2
ATSDPGQGNYGYT,TRBJ1-2,TRBD1,NA,TRBV24-1
ASSTHNTGGANTGELF,TRBJ2-2,TRBD2,NA,TRBV19
ASRSLAGSTGELF,TRBJ2-2,TRBD2,NA,TRBV2
ASSQGQVSQPQH,TRBJ1-5,TRBD1,NA,TRBV28
ASSFRVGTEAF,TRBJ1-1,NA,NA,TRBV3-1/TRBV3-2
ASSLPTGGVGSTDTQY,TRBJ2-3,NA,NA,TRBV28
ASSPFATSGTNEQF,TRBJ2-1,TRBD2,NA,TRBV5-4
ASSDRSGLAGGINEQF,TRBJ2-1,TRBD2,NA,TRBV11-3
AWRGGGGRYGYT,TRBJ1-2,TRBD1,NA,TRBV30
ASIIGQGRNQPQH,TRBJ1-5,NA,NA,TRBV6-6
ANARGGTNEKLF,TRBJ1-4,NA,NA,TRBV2
ATRRVTNEKLF,TRBJ1-4,NA,NA,TRBV6-5
ASRRYSGSLSDEQY,TRBJ2-7,TRBD2,NA,TRBV27
ASSVAGSNDQPQH,TRBJ1-5,NA,NA,TRBV2
ASSQGAVNQPQH,TRBJ1-5,TRBD1,NA,TRBV6-2/TRBV6-3
ASSLEGIPQETQY,TRBJ2-5,NA,NA,TRBV9
ASSQDRAGELF,TRBJ2-2,NA,few,TRBV4-2